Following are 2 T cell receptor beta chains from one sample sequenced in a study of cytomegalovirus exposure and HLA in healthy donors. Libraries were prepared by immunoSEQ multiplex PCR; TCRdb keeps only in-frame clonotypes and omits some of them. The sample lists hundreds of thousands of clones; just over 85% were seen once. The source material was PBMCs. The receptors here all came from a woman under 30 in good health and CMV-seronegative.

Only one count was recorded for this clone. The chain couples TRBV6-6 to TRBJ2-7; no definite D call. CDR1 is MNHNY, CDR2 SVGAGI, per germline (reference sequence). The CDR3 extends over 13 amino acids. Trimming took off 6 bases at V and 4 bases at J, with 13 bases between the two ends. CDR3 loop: CASSADKTYEQYF. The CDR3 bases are TGTGCCAGCAGCGCCGACAAGACATACGAGCAGTACTTC.

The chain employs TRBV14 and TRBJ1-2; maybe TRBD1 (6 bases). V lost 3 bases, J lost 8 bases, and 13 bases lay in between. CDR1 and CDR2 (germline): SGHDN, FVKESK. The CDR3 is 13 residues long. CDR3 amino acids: CASSHSRGNGYTF. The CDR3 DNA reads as TGTGCCAGCAGCCATTCCAGGGGTAACGGCTACACCTTC.